A selection of T cell receptor beta chains follows, all from one sample in a study of T cell changes during pregnancy in multiple sclerosis. The protocol was immunoSEQ multiplex PCR, while the TCRdb copy is restricted to in-frame clones and leaves out a portion. Of about 100,000 clones in the sample, 80% to 95% were seen once. Source: peripheral blood, taken after pregnancy. These receptors originate from a female donor with multiple sclerosis, enrolled in a pregnancy study. CDR3s include the opening cysteine and the closing phenylalanine or tryptophan. Each record gives: J gene, V gene, D gene, CDR3 DNA, CDR3 protein. A D gene is named only where the DNA matches it firmly.

>TRBJ2-3|TRBV28|TRBD2
TGTGCCAGCAGTTTATTTTTTGTGGGCAGGGAAAGGACTAGTCTGGCAGATACGCAGTATTTT
CASSLFFVGRERTSLADTQYF
>TRBJ2-3|TRBV29-1|-
TGCAGCGTTGGAGGGAGTCTTGGCACAGATACGCAGTATTTT
CSVGGSLGTDTQYF
>TRBJ2-2|TRBV13|-
TGTGCCAGCAGCTCGGGTGAATCTTACACCGGGGAGCTGTTTTTT
CASSSGESYTGELFF
>TRBJ2-1|TRBV2|-
TGTGCCAGCCGAGAGGGGGTCCATGAGCAGTTCTTC
CASREGVHEQFF
>TRBJ1-3|TRBV7-9|-
TGTGCCAGCAGCTTGGGTGGAGGAGGAGGAAACACCATATATTTT
CASSLGGGGGNTIYF
>TRBJ2-7|TRBV7-2|-
TGTGCCAGCAGCTTAGAACTTAGCGGTGCCTACGAGCAGTACTTC
CASSLELSGAYEQYF
>TRBJ2-7|TRBV2|TRBD2
TGTGCCAGCAGGTTAGCGGGTGAAGTCAGCGAGCAGTACTTC
CASRLAGEVSEQYF
>TRBJ2-3|TRBV27|-
TGTGCCAGCAGTTTGAGGAATGGACAAGGGTTAGATACGCAGTATTTT
CASSLRNGQGLDTQYF
>TRBJ1-3|TRBV5-5|-
TGTGCCAGCAGTCTTAGTCCGGCTGGAAACACCATATATTTT
CASSLSPAGNTIYF
>TRBJ2-7|TRBV19|TRBD2
TGTGCCAGTAGTATTGGGCCGCCGGGACTAGCGGGAACCGAGCAGTACTTC
CASSIGPPGLAGTEQYF
>TRBJ1-1|TRBV5-4|-
TGTGCCAGCAGCTCCCGTAACAGGGCTGCTGAAGCTTTCTTT
CASSSRNRAAEAFF
>TRBJ1-5|TRBV2|-
TGTGCCAGCAGTGAATGGGTCGGGAGTCAGCCCCAGCATTTT
CASSEWVGSQPQHF